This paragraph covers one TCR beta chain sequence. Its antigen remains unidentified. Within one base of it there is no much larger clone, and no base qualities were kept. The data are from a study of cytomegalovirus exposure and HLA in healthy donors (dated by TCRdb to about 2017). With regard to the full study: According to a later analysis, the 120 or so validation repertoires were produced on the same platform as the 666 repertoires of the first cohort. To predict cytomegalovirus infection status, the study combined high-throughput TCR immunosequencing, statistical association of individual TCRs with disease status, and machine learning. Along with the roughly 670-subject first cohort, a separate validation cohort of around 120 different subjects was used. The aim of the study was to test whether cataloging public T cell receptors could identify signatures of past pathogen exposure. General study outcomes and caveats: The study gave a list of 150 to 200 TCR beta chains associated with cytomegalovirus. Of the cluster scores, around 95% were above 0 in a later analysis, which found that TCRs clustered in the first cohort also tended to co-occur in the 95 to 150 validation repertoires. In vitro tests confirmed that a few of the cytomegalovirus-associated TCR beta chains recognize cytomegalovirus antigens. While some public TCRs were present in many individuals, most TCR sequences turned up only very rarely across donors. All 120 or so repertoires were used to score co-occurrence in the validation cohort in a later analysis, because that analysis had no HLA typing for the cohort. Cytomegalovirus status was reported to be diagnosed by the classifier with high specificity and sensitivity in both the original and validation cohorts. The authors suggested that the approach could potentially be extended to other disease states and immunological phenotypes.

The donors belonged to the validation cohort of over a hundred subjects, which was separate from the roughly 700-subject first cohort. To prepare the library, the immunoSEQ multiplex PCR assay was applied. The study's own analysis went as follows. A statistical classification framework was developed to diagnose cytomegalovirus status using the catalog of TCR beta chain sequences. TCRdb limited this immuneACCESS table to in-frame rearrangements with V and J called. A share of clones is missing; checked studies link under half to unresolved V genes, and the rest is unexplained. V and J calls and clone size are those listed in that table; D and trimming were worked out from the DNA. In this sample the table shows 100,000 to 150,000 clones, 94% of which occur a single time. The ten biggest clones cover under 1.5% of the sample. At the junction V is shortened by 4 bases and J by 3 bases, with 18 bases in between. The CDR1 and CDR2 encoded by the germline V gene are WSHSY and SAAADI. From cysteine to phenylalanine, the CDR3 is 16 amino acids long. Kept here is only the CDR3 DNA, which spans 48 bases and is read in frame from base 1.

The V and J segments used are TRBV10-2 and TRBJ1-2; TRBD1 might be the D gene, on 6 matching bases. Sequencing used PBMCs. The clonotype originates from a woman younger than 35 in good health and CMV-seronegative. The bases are TGCGCCAGCAGTGCAGTATCAGGGGAAGGAGACTATGGCTACACCTTC. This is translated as CASSAVSGEGDYGYTF.